The TCR beta chain described here comes from a study of cytomegalovirus exposure and HLA in healthy donors. On the study more broadly: HLA-typed donors were the source of about 85 million unique TCRs held in an early data release.

Regarding this clone: The antigen is unknown.

Points from the study as a whole: Across all donors, roughly uniform sequencing depth was an assumption of the presence/absence analyses. Fewer N-insertions than the 666-donor mean were reportedly shown by an Asian-associated ancestry cluster in a later analysis. The HLA-A and HLA-B alleles of most subjects were reportedly predicted accurately from TCR beta sequences.

Trimming took 4 bases from V and 7 from J, leaving 20 bases between them. Germline lookup yields CDR1 LNHDA and CDR2 SQIVND (reference sequence). The CDR3 is 15 amino acids. Researchers ran the PCR with 60 Vbeta and 13 Jbeta primers. TCRdb keeps only in-frame clones here, not all; method: immunoSEQ multiplex PCR. Among 210,000 or so clones listed, around 87% were seen once. The V gene is TRBV19, the J gene TRBJ2-7; possible D gene TRBD1, 6 bases. This TCR derives from a man aged 30-40 years in good health and CMV-seronegative. Material: PBMCs. The CDR3 region has the DNA TGTGCCAGTAGTACTCCGGGACAAAGAGTGGGGGAGCAGTACTTC. Residues: CASSTPGQRVGEQYF.